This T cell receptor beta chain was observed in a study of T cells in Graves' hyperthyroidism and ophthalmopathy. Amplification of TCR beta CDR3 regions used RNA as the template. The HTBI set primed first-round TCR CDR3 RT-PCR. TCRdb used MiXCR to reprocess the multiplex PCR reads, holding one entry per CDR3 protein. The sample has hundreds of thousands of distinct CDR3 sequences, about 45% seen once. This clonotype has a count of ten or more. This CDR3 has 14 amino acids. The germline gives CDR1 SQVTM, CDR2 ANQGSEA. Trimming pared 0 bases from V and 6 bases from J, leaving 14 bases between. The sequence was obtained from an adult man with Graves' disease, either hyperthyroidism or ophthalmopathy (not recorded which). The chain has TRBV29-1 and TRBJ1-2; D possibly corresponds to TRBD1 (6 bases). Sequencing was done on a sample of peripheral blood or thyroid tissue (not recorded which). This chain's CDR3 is CSVEDTGKRNGYTF. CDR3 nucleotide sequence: TGCAGCGTTGAAGACACAGGGAAGCGGAATGGCTACACCTTC.